The present T cell receptor (beta chain) was sequenced within a study of cytomegalovirus exposure and HLA in healthy donors. Study-wide results and caveats: A few of the chains that were CMV-associated were confirmed in vitro to be specific for CMV antigens.

The V gene end was trimmed by 6 bases and the J gene end by 4 bases; junction bases not matched to a gene: 8. CDR3 length equals 16 residues. Germline-derived CDR1 and CDR2 are KGHSH and LQKENI. PCR primers comprised 60 Vbeta and 13 Jbeta primers. Produced via immunoSEQ multiplex PCR; TCRdb's table is partial and in-frame only. The table has about 160,000 clones, roughly three quarters seen once. On this clone itself: Antigen specificity is unknown.

The chain carries TRBV18 and TRBJ2-2, with 10 bases matching TRBD1. Sequenced: PBMCs. The TCR was taken from a young man in good health and CMV-seropositive. The CDR3 loop reads CASSLSGQGSTGELFF. The CDR3 bases are TGTGCCAGCTCCCTCTCGGGACAGGGGAGCACCGGGGAGCTGTTTTTT. Looking up the rest from reference TRBV18 and TRBJ2-2 gives the full variable domain: NAGVMQNPRHLVRRRGQEARLRCSPMKGHSHVYWYRQLPEEGLKFMVYLQKENIIDESGMPKERFSAEFPKEGPSILRIQQVVRGDSAAYFCASSLSGQGSTGELFFGEGSRLTVL.